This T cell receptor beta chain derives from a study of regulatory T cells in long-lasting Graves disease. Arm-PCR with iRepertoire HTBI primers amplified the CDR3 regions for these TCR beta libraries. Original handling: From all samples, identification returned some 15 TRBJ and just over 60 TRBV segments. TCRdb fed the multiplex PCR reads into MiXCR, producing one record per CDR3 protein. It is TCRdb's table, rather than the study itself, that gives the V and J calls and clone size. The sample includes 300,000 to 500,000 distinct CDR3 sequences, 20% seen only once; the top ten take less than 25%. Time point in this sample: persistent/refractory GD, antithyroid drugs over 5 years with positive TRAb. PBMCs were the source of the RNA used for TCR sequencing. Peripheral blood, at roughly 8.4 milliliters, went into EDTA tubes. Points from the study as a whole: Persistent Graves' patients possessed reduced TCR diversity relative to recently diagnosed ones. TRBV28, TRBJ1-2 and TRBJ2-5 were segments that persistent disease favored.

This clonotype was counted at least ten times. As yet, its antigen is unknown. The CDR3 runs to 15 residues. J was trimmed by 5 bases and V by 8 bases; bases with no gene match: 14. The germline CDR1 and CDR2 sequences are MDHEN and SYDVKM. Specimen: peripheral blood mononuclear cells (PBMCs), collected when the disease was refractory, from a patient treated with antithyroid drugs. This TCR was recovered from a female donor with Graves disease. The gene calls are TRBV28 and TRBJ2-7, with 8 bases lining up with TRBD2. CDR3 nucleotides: TGTGCCAGCGGGACCGGGGGGGGTCTCTCTAACGAGCAGTACTTC. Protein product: CASGTGGGLSNEQYF.